This T cell receptor (beta chain) was observed in a study of CD8 T cells in Susac syndrome. Trimming removed 7 bases from V and 1 base from J, with 8 bases in between. CDR3 size: 12 residues. CDR1 SGDLS and CDR2 YYNGEE come from the germline V gene. RNA was extracted with the RNeasy kit, and a quantity of roughly 0.45 to 1 ug was reverse transcribed using random hexamers. TCRdb re-called the immunoSEQ multiplex PCR reads with MiXCR, one entry per CDR3 protein. The sample lists fewer than 150,000 distinct CDR3 sequences, 94% occurring once. V gene TRBV9 combines with J gene TRBJ1-1; a weak D match, TRBD1 (5 bases). This clonotype was sampled from a human donor in good health. The sample comprised CD8+ T cells from PBMCs. The chain's CDR3 is CASGDGNTEAFF. For the CDR3, the DNA is TGTGCCAGCGGGGACGGGAACACTGAAGCTTTCTTT.